These 17 T cell receptor beta chains share one sample of origin, sequenced in a study of blood T cell repertoires in COVID-19. Sequencing was performed with immunoSEQ multiplex PCR; in TCRdb, only in-frame clones are kept and a portion is missing. Of 200,000 to 300,000 clones listed, about 89% are singletons. The sequencing sample was made of PBMCs or T cells enriched from blood (not recorded which). These receptors came from a woman in her twenties or thirties who had recovered from COVID-19.

V usage is TRBV7-9 and J usage is TRBJ2-7; 9 bases match TRBD1. The CDR3 loop spans 15 amino acids. CDR1 is SEHNR and CDR2 is FQNEAQ in the germline V gene (reference sequence). V trimming: 2 bases; J trimming: 4 bases; junction bases outside the gene matches: 6. As DNA, the CDR3 is TGTGCCAGCAGCTTACGGACAGGGGCTGGATACGAGCAGTACTTC. The encoded protein is CASSLRTGAGYEQYF.

This chain uses TRBV15 with TRBJ1-5, with D possibly TRBD1 on 6 matching bases. This CDR3 is built from 18 residues. Trimming left V 0 bases short and J 2 bases short, with 17 bases between. Germline CDR1 and CDR2: LNHNV and YYDKDF (reference sequence). In DNA form, the CDR3 reads TGTGCCACCAGCAGAGATAGGGGAGGGGGAGGGGGCAATCAGCCCCAGCATTTT. It encodes CATSRDRGGGGGNQPQHF. The full variable domain, its missing parts supplied by reference TRBV15 and TRBJ1-5, is DAMVIQNPRYQVTQFGKPVTLSCSQTLNHNVMYWYQQKSSQAPKLLFHYYDKDFNNEADTPDNFQSRRPNTSFCFLDIRSPGLGDTAMYLCATSRDRGGGGGNQPQHFGDGTRLSIL.

This clone was seen a handful of times. The chain has TRBV6-5 and TRBJ1-3, with 7 bases identical to TRBD1. The germline CDR1 and CDR2 sequences are MNHEY and SVGAGI. V lost 10 bases and J lost 2; bases outside the gene matches: 5. The CDR3 totals 13 residues. The CDR3 spells CATRQGTGNTIYF. CDR3 nucleotides: TGTGCCACTAGACAGGGAACTGGAAACACCATATATTTT.

J is TRBJ2-5 and V is TRBV18; tentatively, D is TRBD2 (5 bases). Trimming took off 2 bases at V and 2 bases at J, with 12 bases between the two ends. Germline V lookup: CDR1 KGHSH, CDR2 LQKENI. CDR3 size: 15 residues. CDR3 nucleotides: TGTGCCAGCTCACCAGGAGGCATAATTCAAGAGACCCAGTACTTC. The encoded protein is CASSPGGIIQETQYF. The full variable domain, with the rest looked up from reference TRBV18 and TRBJ2-5, is NAGVMQNPRHLVRRRGQEARLRCSPMKGHSHVYWYRQLPEEGLKFMVYLQKENIIDESGMPKERFSAEFPKEGPSILRIQQVVRGDSAAYFCASSPGGIIQETQYFGPGTRLLVL.

The CDR3 DNA reads as TGTGCCAGTAGTACTGGGACAGGGTATAGGTATGGCTACACCTTC. It specifies CASSTGTGYRYGYTF. The rearrangement links TRBV19 to TRBJ1-2, with 9 bases lining up with TRBD1. CDR1 and CDR2 (germline): LNHDA, SQIVND (reference sequence). With V trimmed by 4 bases and J by 5 bases, 8 bases remained unmatched. This CDR3 is built from 15 residues. Together with reference TRBV19 and TRBJ1-2, the CDR3 gives the full variable domain: DGGITQSPKYLFRKEGQNVTLSCEQNLNHDAMYWYRQDPGQGLRLIYYSQIVNDFQKGDIAEGYSVSREKKESFPLTVTSAQKNPTAFYLCASSTGTGYRYGYTFGSGTRLTVV.

This clone was found a few times. The V gene is TRBV7-8, the J gene TRBJ1-4, with D possibly TRBD1 on 5 matching bases. CDR3 length equals 19 residues. CDR1 is SGHVS and CDR2 is FQNEAQ in the germline V gene. V dropped 2 bases and J dropped 0 bases, with 19 bases sitting between them. CDR3 protein: CASSLRGGGRGATNEKLFF. The CDR3 DNA follows: TGTGCCAGCAGCTTAAGGGGCGGAGGGAGAGGAGCAACTAATGAAAAACTGTTTTTT.

V gene TRBV27 combines with J gene TRBJ2-3, with 9 bases identical to TRBD2. The CDR3 covers 18 residues. Per the germline V gene, CDR1 is MNHEY and CDR2 is SMNVEV (reference sequence). The V segment lost 7 bases and the J segment 4 bases; nucleotides outside the gene matches: 18. CDR3 protein: CASTLHLGRGRAADTQYF. The CDR3 DNA follows: TGTGCCAGCACCCTCCATTTGGGGCGCGGGAGGGCCGCAGATACGCAGTATTTT.

The V gene is TRBV9, the J gene TRBJ2-5; possible D gene TRBD2, 6 bases. CDR3 size: 17 residues. The V gene's germline CDR1 is SGDLS and CDR2 YYNGEE. V lost 3 bases and J lost 5, with 23 bases in between. This chain's CDR3 is CASSGTLSRGGRETQYF. The CDR3 DNA sequence: TGTGCCAGCAGCGGGACCCTTTCGCGGGGCGGCAGGGAGACCCAGTACTTC. Full variable domain (outside the CDR3, taken from reference TRBV9 and TRBJ2-5): DSGVTQTPKHLITATGQRVTLRCSPRSGDLSVYWYQQSLDQGLQFLIQYYNGEERAKGNILERFSAQQFPDLHSELNLSSLELGDSALYFCASSGTLSRGGRETQYFGPGTRLLVL.

J is TRBJ2-1 and V is TRBV27; 10 bases agree with TRBD2. V trimming: 1 base; J trimming: 10 bases; junction bases outside the gene matches: 10. Per germline, CDR1 MNHEY and CDR2 SMNVEV (reference sequence). CDR3 length equals 16 residues. CDR3 coding DNA: TGTGCCAGCAGTTTATGGTCTAGCGGGAGTTTAAGGGAGCAGTTCTTC. Translated, it gives CASSLWSSGSLREQFF.

V gene TRBV2 combines with J gene TRBJ1-6, with 8 bases lining up with TRBD1. The CDR3 is 15 residues long. Germline V gene data show CDR1 as SNHLY and CDR2 as FYNNEI. Trimming at V came to 7 bases and at J to 5 bases, leaving 7 bases not matched to a gene. The CDR3 coding sequence is TGTGCCAGCAATGAGGGACAGGTGAATAATTCACCCCTCCACTTT. This sequence encodes CASNEGQVNNSPLHF.

The chain is built from TRBV6-5 and TRBJ1-2; 8 bases match TRBD1. Losses at the gene ends were 8 bases for V and 7 bases for J; bases not matched to a gene: 12. This CDR3 is built from 14 residues. CDR1 is MNHEY, CDR2 SVGAGI, per germline. The CDR3, as DNA: TGTGCCAGCGAGGTGGGGCAGGGGGCCGTTGGCTACACCTTC. It codes for CASEVGQGAVGYTF.

This sequence joins TRBV27 and TRBJ2-7; 11 nucleotides match TRBD2. Trimming removed 0 bases from V and 1 base from J; junction bases left unmatched: 5. Germline V gene lookup returns CDR1 MNHEY and CDR2 SMNVEV (reference sequence). This CDR3 contains 17 residues. The CDR3 sequence: CASSLSGASGRSYEQYF. The CDR3 nucleotides read TGTGCCAGCAGTTTATCCGGGGCTAGCGGGAGGTCCTACGAGCAGTACTTC.

V usage is TRBV10-3 and J usage is TRBJ1-1, with TRBD1 matching 9 bases. V lost 4 bases to trimming and J lost 0 bases; unmatched junction nucleotides: 15. The CDR3 totals 19 residues. Germline V gene lookup returns CDR1 ENHRY and CDR2 SYGVKD. The CDR3 nucleotides read TGTGCCATCAGTGTGGCGGGCGGGGAAGGACAGGGGTTGAACACTGAAGCTTTCTTT. This codes for CAISVAGGEGQGLNTEAFF.

The chain carries TRBV9 and TRBJ1-4; maybe TRBD1 (5 bases). The germline V gene encodes CDR1 SGDLS and CDR2 YYNGEE. The CDR3 has 16 amino acids. Between the trimmed V and J ends, which lost 2 bases and 2 bases, there was a span of 13 bases. As DNA, the CDR3 is TGTGCCAGCAGCGTGCAGGGCCCAGCGACTAATGAAAAACTGTTTTTT. It is translated as CASSVQGPATNEKLFF.

V gene TRBV19 combines with J gene TRBJ2-4, with D maybe TRBD2 (6 bases). The CDR3 is 15 residues long. V was pared by 9 bases and J by 1 base, with 16 bases between. CDR1 is LNHDA and CDR2 is SQIVND in the germline V gene (reference sequence). DNA of the CDR3: TGTGCCAGCCAGGGACTCAGCGCCGCCAAAAACATTCAGTACTTC. Residues: CASQGLSAAKNIQYF. The variable domain in full, with the rest retrieved from reference TRBV19 and TRBJ2-4, is DGGITQSPKYLFRKEGQNVTLSCEQNLNHDAMYWYRQDPGQGLRLIYYSQIVNDFQKGDIAEGYSVSREKKESFPLTVTSAQKNPTAFYLCASQGLSAAKNIQYFGAGTRLSVL.

The V gene is TRBV30, the J gene TRBJ2-1, with D maybe TRBD2 (6 bases). Germline loops: CDR1 GTSNPN, CDR2 SVGIG (reference sequence). The CDR3 has 15 residues. The V end lost 2 bases, the J end lost 4 bases, and 15 bases lay between the germline ends. The CDR3 region has the DNA TGTGCCTGGAGTCGGAATGCGGGATCGTACAATGAGCAGTTCTTC. Translated: CAWSRNAGSYNEQFF.

V is TRBV20-1 and J is TRBJ2-5; 8 bases fit TRBD1. Germline-derived CDR1 and CDR2 are DFQATT and SNEGSKA (reference sequence). This CDR3 has 11 amino acids. J lost 7 bases, V lost 4 bases, and 2 bases had no gene match. The chain's CDR3 is CSAKQGGTQYF. CDR3 sequence (DNA): TGCAGTGCTAAACAGGGGGGGACCCAGTACTTC.